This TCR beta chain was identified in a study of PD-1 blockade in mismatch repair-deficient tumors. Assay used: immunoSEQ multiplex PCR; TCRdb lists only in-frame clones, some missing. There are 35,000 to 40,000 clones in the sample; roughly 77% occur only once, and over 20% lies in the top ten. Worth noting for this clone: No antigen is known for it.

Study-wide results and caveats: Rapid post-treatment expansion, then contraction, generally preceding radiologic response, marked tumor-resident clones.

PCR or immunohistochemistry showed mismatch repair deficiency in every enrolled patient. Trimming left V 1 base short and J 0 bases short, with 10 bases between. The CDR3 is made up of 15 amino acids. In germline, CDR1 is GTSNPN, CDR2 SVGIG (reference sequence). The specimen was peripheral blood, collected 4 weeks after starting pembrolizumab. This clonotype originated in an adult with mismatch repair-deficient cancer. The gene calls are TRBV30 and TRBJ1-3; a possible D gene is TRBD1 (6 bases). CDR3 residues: CAWSEGQHSGNTIYF. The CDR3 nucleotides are TGTGCCTGGAGTGAAGGACAGCACTCTGGAAACACCATATATTTT.